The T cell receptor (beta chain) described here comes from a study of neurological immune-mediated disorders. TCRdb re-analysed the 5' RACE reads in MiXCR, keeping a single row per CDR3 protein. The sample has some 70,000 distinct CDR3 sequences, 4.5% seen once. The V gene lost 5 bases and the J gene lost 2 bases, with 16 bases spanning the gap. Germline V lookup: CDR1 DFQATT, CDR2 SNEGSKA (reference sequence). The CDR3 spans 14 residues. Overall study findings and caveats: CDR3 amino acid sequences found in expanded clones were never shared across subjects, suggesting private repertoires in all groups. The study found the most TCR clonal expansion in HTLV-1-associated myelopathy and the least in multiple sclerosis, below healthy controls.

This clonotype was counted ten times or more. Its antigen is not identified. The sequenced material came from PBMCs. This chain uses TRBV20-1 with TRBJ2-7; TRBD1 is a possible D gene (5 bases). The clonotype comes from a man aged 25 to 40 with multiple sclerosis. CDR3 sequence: CSAVGHLNPYEQYF. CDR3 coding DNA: TGCAGTGCTGTAGGACATCTCAACCCCTACGAGCAGTACTTC.